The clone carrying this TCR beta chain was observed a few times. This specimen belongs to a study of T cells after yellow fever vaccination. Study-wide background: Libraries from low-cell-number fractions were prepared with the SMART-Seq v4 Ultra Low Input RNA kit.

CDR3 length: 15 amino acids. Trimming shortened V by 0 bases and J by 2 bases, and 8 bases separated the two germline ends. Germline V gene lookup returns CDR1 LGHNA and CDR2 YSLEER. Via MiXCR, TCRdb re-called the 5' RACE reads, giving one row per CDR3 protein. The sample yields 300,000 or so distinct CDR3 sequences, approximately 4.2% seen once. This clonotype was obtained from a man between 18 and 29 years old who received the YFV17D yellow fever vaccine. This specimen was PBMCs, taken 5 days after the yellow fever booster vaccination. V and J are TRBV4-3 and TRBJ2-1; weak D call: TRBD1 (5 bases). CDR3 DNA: TGCGCCAGCAGCCAAGATACAGGAGCCTACAATGAGCAGTTCTTC. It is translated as CASSQDTGAYNEQFF.